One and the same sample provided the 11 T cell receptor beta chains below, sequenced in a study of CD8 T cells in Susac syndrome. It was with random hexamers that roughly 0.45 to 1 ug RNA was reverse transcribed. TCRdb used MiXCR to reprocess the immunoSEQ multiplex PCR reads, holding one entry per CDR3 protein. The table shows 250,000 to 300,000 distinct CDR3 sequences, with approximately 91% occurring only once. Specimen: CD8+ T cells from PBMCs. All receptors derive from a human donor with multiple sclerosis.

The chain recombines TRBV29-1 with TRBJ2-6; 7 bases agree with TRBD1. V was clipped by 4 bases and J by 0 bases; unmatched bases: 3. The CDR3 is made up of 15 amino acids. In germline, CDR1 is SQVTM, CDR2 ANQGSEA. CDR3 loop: CSVAGTVSGANVLTF. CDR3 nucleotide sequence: TGCAGCGTTGCCGGGACAGTCTCTGGGGCCAACGTCCTGACTTTC.

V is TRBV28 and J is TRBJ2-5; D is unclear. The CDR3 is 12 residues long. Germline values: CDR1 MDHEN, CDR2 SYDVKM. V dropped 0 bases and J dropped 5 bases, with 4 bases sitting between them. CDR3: CASSLWRETQYF. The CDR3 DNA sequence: TGTGCCAGCAGTTTATGGAGGGAGACCCAGTACTTC.

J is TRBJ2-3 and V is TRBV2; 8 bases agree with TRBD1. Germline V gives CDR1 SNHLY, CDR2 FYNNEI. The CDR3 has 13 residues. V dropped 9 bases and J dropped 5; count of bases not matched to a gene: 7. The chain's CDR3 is CARRGTGKDTQYF. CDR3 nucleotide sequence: TGTGCCAGACGCGGGACAGGCAAAGATACGCAGTATTTT.

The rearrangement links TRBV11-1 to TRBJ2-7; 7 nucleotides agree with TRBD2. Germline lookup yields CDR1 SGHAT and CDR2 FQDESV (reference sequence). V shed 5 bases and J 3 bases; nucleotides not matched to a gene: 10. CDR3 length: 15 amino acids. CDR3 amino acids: CASSNYPGTNYEQYF. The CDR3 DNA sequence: TGTGCCAGCAGCAATTACCCCGGGACTAACTACGAGCAGTACTTC. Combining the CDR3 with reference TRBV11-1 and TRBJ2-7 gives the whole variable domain EAEVAQSPRYKITEKSQAVAFWCDPISGHATLYWYRQILGQGPELLVQFQDESVVDDSQLPKDRFSAERLKGVDSTLKIQPAELGDSAMYLCASSNYPGTNYEQYFGPGTRLTVT.

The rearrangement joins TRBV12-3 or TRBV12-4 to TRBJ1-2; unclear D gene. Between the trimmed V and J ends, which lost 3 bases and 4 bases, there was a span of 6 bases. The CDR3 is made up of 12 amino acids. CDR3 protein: CASSFNGYGYTF. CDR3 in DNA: TGTGCCAGCAGTTTTAACGGCTATGGCTACACCTTC.

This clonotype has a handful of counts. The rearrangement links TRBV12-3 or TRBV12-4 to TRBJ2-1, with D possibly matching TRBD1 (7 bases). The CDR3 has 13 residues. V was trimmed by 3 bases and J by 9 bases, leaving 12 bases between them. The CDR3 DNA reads TGTGCCAGCAGTTTGACAGGGACTGGTGAGCAGTTCTTC. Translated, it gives CASSLTGTGEQFF.

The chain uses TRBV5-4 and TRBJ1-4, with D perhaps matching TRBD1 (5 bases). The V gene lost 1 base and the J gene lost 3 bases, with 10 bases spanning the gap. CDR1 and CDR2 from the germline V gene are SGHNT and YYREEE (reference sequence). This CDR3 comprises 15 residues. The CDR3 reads CASSLQGASNEKLFF. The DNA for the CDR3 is TGTGCCAGCAGCTTGCAAGGGGCGTCTAATGAAAAACTGTTTTTT.

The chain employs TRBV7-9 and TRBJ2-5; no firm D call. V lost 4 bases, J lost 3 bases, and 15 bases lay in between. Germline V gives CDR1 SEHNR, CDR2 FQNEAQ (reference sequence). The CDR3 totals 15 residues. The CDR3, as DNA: TGTGCCAGCAGCTCCTGGACGATACTCAAAGAGACCCAGTACTTC. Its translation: CASSSWTILKETQYF.

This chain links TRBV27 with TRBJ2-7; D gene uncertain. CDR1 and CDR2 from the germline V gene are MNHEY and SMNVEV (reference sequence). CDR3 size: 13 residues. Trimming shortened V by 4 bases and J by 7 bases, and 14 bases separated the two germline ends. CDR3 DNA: TGTGCCAGCAGTTCGGCCCCTTCGTGGGAGCAGTACTTC. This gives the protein CASSSAPSWEQYF.

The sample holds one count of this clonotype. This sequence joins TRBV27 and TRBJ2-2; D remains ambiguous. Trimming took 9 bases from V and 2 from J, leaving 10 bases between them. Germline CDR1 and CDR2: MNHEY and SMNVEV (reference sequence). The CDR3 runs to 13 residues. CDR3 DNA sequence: TGTGCCAGTAAGAACCTAAACACCGGGGAGCTGTTTTTT. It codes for CASKNLNTGELFF.

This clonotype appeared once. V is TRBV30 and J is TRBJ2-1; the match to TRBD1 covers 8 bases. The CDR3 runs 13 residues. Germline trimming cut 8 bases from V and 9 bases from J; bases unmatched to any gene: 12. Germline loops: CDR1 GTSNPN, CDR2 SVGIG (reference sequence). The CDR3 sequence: CAGSDRVNGEQFF. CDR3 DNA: TGTGCCGGCTCGGACAGGGTAAACGGTGAGCAGTTCTTC.